These T cell receptor beta chains were read from a single sample in a study of shared clonotypes between healthy human individuals. The method was immunoSEQ multiplex PCR; TCRdb's version includes in-frame clones alone and lacks a portion of them. The sample consists of some 2,000,000 clones, around 95% of them appearing once. The sequenced sample consisted of naive CD4+ T cells sorted from blood. The receptors shown here come from a man younger than 30 in good health. The CDR3 runs from the conserved cysteine through the conserved F or W. The D gene is left open where the match is weak. The size field is filled for only some rows; it gives once, few, many or a size class.

j_gene: TRBJ1-5; abundance: NA; d_gene: TRBD1; v_gene: TRBV18; CDR3nt: TGTGCCAGCTCCCCTAACAGGGGGGAGATTGGCAATCAGCCCCAGCATTTT; CDR3aa: CASSPNRGEIGNQPQHF
j_gene: TRBJ1-5; abundance: NA; d_gene: TRBD1; v_gene: TRBV27; CDR3nt: TGTGCCAGCAGTTCCCGTCAGGGGGGGCAGCCCCAGCATTTT; CDR3aa: CASSSRQGGQPQHF
j_gene: TRBJ1-2; abundance: NA; d_gene: NA; v_gene: TRBV20-1; CDR3nt: TGCAGTGCTAGAGTGGGCTATGGCTACACCTTC; CDR3aa: CSARVGYGYTF
j_gene: TRBJ2-7; abundance: once; d_gene: TRBD2; v_gene: TRBV18; CDR3nt: TGTGCCAGCTCACGGTCGGGGACTAGCGGCTACGAGCAGTACTTC; CDR3aa: CASSRSGTSGYEQYF
j_gene: TRBJ2-7; abundance: NA; d_gene: NA; v_gene: TRBV5-1; CDR3nt: TGCGCCAGCAGCCTGACGGCTCACCAGGCCTACGAGCAGTACTTC; CDR3aa: CASSLTAHQAYEQYF
j_gene: TRBJ2-1; abundance: NA; d_gene: TRBD2; v_gene: TRBV7-8; CDR3nt: TGTGCCAGCAGCTTAGATAGGGGACTAGCGGGAGTGAATGAGCAGTTCTTC; CDR3aa: CASSLDRGLAGVNEQFF
j_gene: TRBJ1-5; abundance: NA; d_gene: NA; v_gene: TRBV9; CDR3nt: TGTGCCAGCAGCGCACAGGGAGGTCAGCCCCAGCATTTT; CDR3aa: CASSAQGGQPQHF
j_gene: TRBJ1-3; abundance: NA; d_gene: NA; v_gene: TRBV7-9; CDR3nt: TGTGCCAGCAGCTTACAAATGATGCTTTCGGGAAACACCATATATTTT; CDR3aa: CASSLQMMLSGNTIYF
j_gene: TRBJ2-1; abundance: once; d_gene: NA; v_gene: TRBV6-5; CDR3nt: TGTGCCAGCAACTCGCGAGGGGGCTCCTACAATGAGCAGTTCTTC; CDR3aa: CASNSRGGSYNEQFF
j_gene: TRBJ2-7; abundance: NA; d_gene: NA; v_gene: TRBV6-5; CDR3nt: TGTGCCAGCAGTTTGGGGATGGCCTACGAGCAGTACTTC; CDR3aa: CASSLGMAYEQYF
j_gene: TRBJ2-2; abundance: NA; d_gene: NA; v_gene: TRBV6-6; CDR3nt: TGTGCCAGCAGTTACTGGGGAAACACCGGGGAGCTGTTTTTT; CDR3aa: CASSYWGNTGELFF
j_gene: TRBJ2-7; abundance: NA; d_gene: TRBD2; v_gene: TRBV6-5; CDR3nt: TGTGCCACCCACACTAGCGGGAGGGCCTTCCTCGAGCAGTACTTC; CDR3aa: CATHTSGRAFLEQYF
j_gene: TRBJ1-6; abundance: NA; d_gene: TRBD1; v_gene: TRBV6-5; CDR3nt: TGTGCCAGCAGAACGGAGGGACAGGGGCTTTCACCCCTCCACTTT; CDR3aa: CASRTEGQGLSPLHF
j_gene: TRBJ2-7; abundance: once; d_gene: NA; v_gene: TRBV7-9; CDR3nt: TGTGCCAGCAGCTTGGAGAACTACGAGCAGTACTTC; CDR3aa: CASSLENYEQYF
j_gene: TRBJ2-4; abundance: NA; d_gene: NA; v_gene: TRBV19; CDR3nt: TGTGCCAGTAGAGGCAAAAACATTCAGTACTTC; CDR3aa: CASRGKNIQYF
j_gene: TRBJ1-6; abundance: NA; d_gene: TRBD1; v_gene: TRBV10-1; CDR3nt: TGCGCCAGCAGCCTGGACAGGGGGGAATCACCCCTCCACTTT; CDR3aa: CASSLDRGESPLHF
j_gene: TRBJ1-6; abundance: NA; d_gene: NA; v_gene: TRBV10-1; CDR3nt: TGCGCCAGCAGTGACCCAAGTTCACCCCTCCACTTT; CDR3aa: CASSDPSSPLHF
j_gene: TRBJ2-5; abundance: once; d_gene: NA; v_gene: TRBV6-5; CDR3nt: TGTGCCAGCAGTTACTCGACAGGGAGGGGAGAGACCCAGTACTTC; CDR3aa: CASSYSTGRGETQYF
j_gene: TRBJ2-1; abundance: NA; d_gene: NA; v_gene: TRBV11-2; CDR3nt: TGTGCCAGCCAGCAGTGGGGGAAAGGGGGGAATGAGCAGTTCTTC; CDR3aa: CASQQWGKGGNEQFF
j_gene: TRBJ1-4; abundance: once; d_gene: NA; v_gene: TRBV5-1; CDR3nt: TGCGCCAGCAGCAGGGGAGCAGGGGCCGGTGAAAAACTGTTTTTT; CDR3aa: CASSRGAGAGEKLFF
j_gene: TRBJ2-4; abundance: NA; d_gene: NA; v_gene: TRBV7-2; CDR3nt: TGTGCCAGCAGGCCGCTGGGCGAAAACATTCAGTACTTC; CDR3aa: CASRPLGENIQYF
j_gene: TRBJ2-2; abundance: NA; d_gene: NA; v_gene: TRBV10-3; CDR3nt: TGTGCCATCAGTGACAGGGATGGCACCGGGGAGCTGTTTTTT; CDR3aa: CAISDRDGTGELFF
j_gene: TRBJ2-1; abundance: once; d_gene: TRBD1; v_gene: TRBV2; CDR3nt: TGTGCCAGCAGTGAAGGACAGGGTCCCTACAATGAGCAGTTCTTC; CDR3aa: CASSEGQGPYNEQFF
j_gene: TRBJ2-5; abundance: NA; d_gene: TRBD2; v_gene: TRBV5-4; CDR3nt: TGTGCCAGCAGCCGACCAGGCGGGCTAGCGGGAGGAACGGAGACCCAGTACTTC; CDR3aa: CASSRPGGLAGGTETQYF
j_gene: TRBJ2-7; abundance: once; d_gene: NA; v_gene: TRBV28; CDR3nt: TGTGCCAGCACCATGGAGGGGGGTTCGAGCTCCTACGAGCAGTACTTC; CDR3aa: CASTMEGGSSSYEQYF
j_gene: TRBJ1-1; abundance: NA; d_gene: TRBD1; v_gene: TRBV5-1; CDR3nt: TGCGCCAGCACCGGACAGGGAAACACTGAAGCTTTCTTT; CDR3aa: CASTGQGNTEAFF